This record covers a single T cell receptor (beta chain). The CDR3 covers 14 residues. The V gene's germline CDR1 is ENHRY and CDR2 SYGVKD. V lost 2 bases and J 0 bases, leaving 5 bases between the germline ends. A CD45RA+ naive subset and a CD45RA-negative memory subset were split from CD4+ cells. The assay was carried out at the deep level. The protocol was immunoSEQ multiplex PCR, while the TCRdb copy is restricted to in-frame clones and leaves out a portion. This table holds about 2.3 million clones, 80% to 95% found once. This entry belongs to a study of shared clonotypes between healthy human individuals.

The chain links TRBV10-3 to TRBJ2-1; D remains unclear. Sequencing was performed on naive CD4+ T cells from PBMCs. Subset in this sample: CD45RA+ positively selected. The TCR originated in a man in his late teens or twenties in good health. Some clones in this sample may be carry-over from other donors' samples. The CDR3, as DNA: TGTGCCATCAGTGAGCTAGGCTCCTACAATGAGCAGTTCTTC. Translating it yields CAISELGSYNEQFF.